Following are 27 T cell receptor beta chains from one sample sequenced in a study of cytomegalovirus exposure and HLA in healthy donors. 13 Jbeta primers and 60 Vbeta primers were used for the PCR. Assay: immunoSEQ multiplex PCR; the TCRdb copy retains only in-frame clones and omits some. The sample lists 100,000 to 150,000 clones, more than 75% occurring once. Sequenced sample: PBMCs. The receptor source for this set is a female donor in good health and CMV-seronegative.

The genes are TRBV18 and TRBJ2-1; 7 positions match TRBD2. Germline CDR1 is KGHSH and CDR2 is LQKENI. Germline trimming cut 2 bases from V and 5 bases from J; bases unmatched to any gene: 3. CDR3 size: 14 residues. CDR3 amino acids: CASSPGLADNEQFF. The DNA for the CDR3 is TGTGCCAGCTCACCAGGGCTAGCGGACAATGAGCAGTTCTTC.

The chain joins TRBV5-4 to TRBJ1-2, with D tentatively TRBD1 (5 bases). Deletions cut 0 bases from V and 4 bases from J, with 19 bases between. The CDR3 sequence is 17 residues long. Per the germline V gene, CDR1 is SGHNT and CDR2 is YYREEE (reference sequence). The DNA of the CDR3 is TGTGCCAGCAGCTTGGGACAGCCGAGCCCAGGTGGCTATGGCTACACCTTC. It encodes CASSLGQPSPGGYGYTF.

The chain recombines TRBV6-1 with TRBJ1-5; possible D gene TRBD1, 6 bases. Germline loops: CDR1 MNHNS, CDR2 SASEGT. The V end was cut by 6 bases, the J end by 0 bases, with 12 bases between. This CDR3 spans 15 amino acids. CDR3: CASRRNRDSNQPQHF. The CDR3 DNA sequence: TGTGCCAGCAGGAGGAACAGGGATAGCAATCAGCCCCAGCATTTT.

The chain is built from TRBV19 and TRBJ1-1; 9 positions match TRBD1. Germline CDR1 reads LNHDA; CDR2 reads SQIVND (reference sequence). V lost 1 base and J lost 3; bases outside the gene matches: 6. The CDR3 runs to 16 residues. CDR3 nucleotide sequence: TGTGCCAGTAGTATAGGGACAGGGGTTCGATACACTGAAGCTTTCTTT. Translating gives CASSIGTGVRYTEAFF.

The genes are TRBV20-1 and TRBJ2-7; D not resolved. CDR1 is DFQATT, CDR2 SNEGSKA, per germline (reference sequence). The CDR3 covers 10 residues. The V end was cut by 2 bases, the J end by 4 bases, with 3 bases between. The CDR3 DNA reads as TGCAGTGCTAGACAATACGAGCAGTACTTC. Its translation: CSARQYEQYF.

About this clone itself: Other DNA sequences of this sample code for an identical CDR3. The chain couples TRBV7-2 to TRBJ1-1, with 8 bases that match TRBD1. With 5 bases clipped from V and 0 bases from J, the junction kept 5 bases outside the gene matches. This CDR3 contains 15 residues. From germline, CDR1 is SGHTA and CDR2 FQGNSA. The CDR3 reads CASSLTTGVNTEAFF. The CDR3 DNA follows: TGTGCCAGCAGCCTAACGACAGGGGTGAACACTGAAGCTTTCTTT.

This clone was seen only a few times. The V gene is TRBV6-6, the J gene TRBJ2-5, with D possibly matching TRBD1 (5 bases). Trimming removed 4 bases at V and 2 bases at J, with 8 bases between. In germline, CDR1 is MNHNY, CDR2 SVGAGI (reference sequence). There are 13 residues in the CDR3. The CDR3 nucleotides read TGTGCCAGCAGTTTCCAGGGTCAAGAGACCCAGTACTTC. Amino acids: CASSFQGQETQYF.

DNA for the CDR3: TGTGCCAGCAGTTCAGGGACAGATAGCAATCAGCCCCAGCATTTT. Amino acids: CASSSGTDSNQPQHF. The chain links TRBV28 to TRBJ1-5; 7 nucleotides align to TRBD1. The CDR3 loop spans 15 amino acids. From germline, CDR1 is MDHEN and CDR2 SYDVKM. Unmatched junction bases numbered 3, after V lost 4 bases and J lost 0 bases.

Regarding this clone: Relative to the germline gene, one junction end is altered; a read error may explain this. V usage is TRBV7-9 and J usage is TRBJ2-4; possibly TRBD1 for D (6 bases). Germline V lookup: CDR1 SEHNR, CDR2 FQNEAQ (reference sequence). CDR3 length equals 15 residues. CDR3 nucleotides: TGTTCCAGCAGCCTCCTTGGGACATTGGGGGACATTCAGTACTTC. This translates into CSSSLLGTLGDIQYF.

This chain uses TRBV5-6 with TRBJ1-4; D is perhaps TRBD1 (5 bases). The germline V gene encodes CDR1 SGHDT and CDR2 YYEEEE. This CDR3 spans 14 amino acids. The V gene lost 0 bases and the J gene lost 5 bases, with 8 bases spanning the gap. The DNA for the CDR3 is TGTGCCAGCAGCTTGGCAGGGTCCAATGAAAAACTGTTTTTT. This codes for CASSLAGSNEKLFF.

J is TRBJ2-7 and V is TRBV4-1; TRBD1 agrees at 7 bases. The germline V gene has CDR1 MGHRA and CDR2 YSYEKL. V was clipped by 4 bases and J by 3 bases; unmatched bases: 9. The CDR3 has 15 residues. CDR3: CASSLARDSFYEQYF. DNA for the CDR3: TGCGCCAGCAGCCTAGCTAGGGACAGCTTCTACGAGCAGTACTTC.

The count of this clone is one. A junction boundary mismatches the germline segment, possibly from a read error. V usage is TRBV7-9 and J usage is TRBJ1-2, with TRBD1 matching 9 bases. This CDR3 has 14 amino acids. The V gene's germline CDR1 is SEHNR and CDR2 FQNEAQ (reference sequence). CDR3 coding DNA: TGTTCCAGCAGCCGTTCCGGGACAGGGACCGATTACACCTTC. This gives the protein CSSSRSGTGTDYTF.

The chain recombines TRBV18 with TRBJ1-2, with TRBD1 as a possible D gene (5 bases). Germline lookup yields CDR1 KGHSH and CDR2 LQKENI. The germline V and J ends were trimmed by 0 bases and 1 base, with 9 bases remaining between them. This CDR3 has 15 residues. The CDR3 nucleotides are TGTGCCAGCTCACCACCGGCAGGGATTAACTATGGCTACACCTTC. Protein sequence: CASSPPAGINYGYTF.

The chain recombines TRBV5-1 with TRBJ2-1; 10 bases match TRBD2. CDR3 size: 17 residues. The germline V gene has CDR1 SGHRS and CDR2 YFSETQ. The ends lost 0 bases at V and 8 bases at J; junction bases unmatched: 11. CDR3 protein: CASSLAPGLAEIHEQFF. The CDR3, as DNA: TGCGCCAGCAGCTTGGCCCCCGGACTAGCGGAGATTCATGAGCAGTTCTTC.

The chain links TRBV7-3 to TRBJ2-7, with 11 positions matching TRBD1. This CDR3 region has 15 residues. CDR1 and CDR2 from the germline V gene are SGHTA and FQGTGA. J lost 4 bases, V lost 3 bases, and 5 bases had no gene match. The CDR3 spells CASSFTGTGGYEQYF. CDR3 coding DNA: TGTGCCAGCAGCTTCACCGGGACAGGGGGATACGAGCAGTACTTC. Full variable domain (rest looked up from reference TRBV7-3 and TRBJ2-7): GAGVSQTPSNKVTEKGKYVELRCDPISGHTALYWYRQSLGQGPEFLIYFQGTGAADDSGLPNDRFFAVRPEGSVSTLKIQRTERGDSAVYLCASSFTGTGGYEQYFGPGTRLTVT.

The rearrangement uses TRBV9 and TRBJ2-1; D is perhaps TRBD1 (6 bases). Trimming pared 0 bases from V and 8 bases from J, leaving 12 bases between. CDR1 and CDR2 from the germline V gene are SGDLS and YYNGEE. This CDR3 has 14 amino acids. CDR3 in DNA: TGTGCCAGCAGCGTAGAGAACAGGGTGCATGAGCAGTTCTTC. Amino acid sequence: CASSVENRVHEQFF.

The count of this clone is one. This chain links TRBV28 with TRBJ2-7; 9 bases match TRBD1. CDR1 and CDR2 from the germline V gene are MDHEN and SYDVKM. With V trimmed by 6 bases and J by 2 bases, 11 bases remained unmatched. This CDR3 has 16 residues. CDR3 region: CASSGNRGRDPYEQYF. The CDR3 DNA reads TGTGCCAGCAGCGGAAACAGGGGGCGCGACCCCTACGAGCAGTACTTC. Supplemented by reference TRBV28 and TRBJ2-7, the full variable domain reads DVKVTQSSRYLVKRTGEKVFLECVQDMDHENMFWYRQDPGLGLRLIYFSYDVKMKEKGDIPEGYSVSREKKERFSLILESASTNQTSMYLCASSGNRGRDPYEQYFGPGTRLTVT.

This clone was seen a single time. The genes are TRBV6-5 and TRBJ2-7; D gene uncertain. V was trimmed by 5 bases and J by 5 bases, leaving 7 bases between them. The CDR3 has 11 amino acids. Germline V gene lookup returns CDR1 MNHEY and CDR2 SVGAGI. The DNA for the CDR3 is TGTGCCAGCAGTCACAGAGACGAGCAGTACTTC. Its protein product is CASSHRDEQYF.

V and J are TRBV5-6 and TRBJ2-7, with 10 bases that match TRBD2. This CDR3 is built from 16 residues. Germline V gene lookup returns CDR1 SGHDT and CDR2 YYEEEE. V dropped 4 bases and J dropped 3; count of bases not matched to a gene: 10. The CDR3 spells CASSARLAGDVYEQYF. CDR3 sequence (DNA): TGTGCCAGCAGCGCCCGACTAGCGGGTGACGTCTACGAGCAGTACTTC.

This clone was recorded only once. The chain combines TRBV7-3 with TRBJ2-7, with D possibly TRBD2 on 6 matching bases. V lost 0 bases, J lost 3 bases, and 6 bases lay in between. The CDR3 has 13 amino acids. Germline V gene lookup returns CDR1 SGHTA and CDR2 FQGTGA. In DNA form, the CDR3 reads TGTGCCAGCAGCTTAACTAGCGGCTACGAGCAGTACTTC. Its translation: CASSLTSGYEQYF. The full variable domain, its missing parts supplied by reference TRBV7-3 and TRBJ2-7, is GAGVSQTPSNKVTEKGKYVELRCDPISGHTALYWYRQSLGQGPEFLIYFQGTGAADDSGLPNDRFFAVRPEGSVSTLKIQRTERGDSAVYLCASSLTSGYEQYFGPGTRLTVT.

In this sample, this clone turned up a few times. This chain links TRBV28 with TRBJ2-1; perhaps TRBD2 as D (5 bases). The CDR3 sequence is 18 residues long. Trimming left V 5 bases short and J 1 base short, with 21 bases between. Germline-derived CDR1 and CDR2 are MDHEN and SYDVKM. The CDR3 protein is CASSPHDRTGGSYNEQFF. The CDR3 region has the DNA TGTGCCAGCAGTCCACATGATCGTACCGGCGGGTCCTACAATGAGCAGTTCTTC.

The chain couples TRBV7-3 to TRBJ2-2; a weak D match, TRBD2 (5 bases). The CDR3 has 14 residues. V was cut by 5 bases and J by 0 bases, with 7 bases left in between. Germline loops: CDR1 SGHTA, CDR2 FQGTGA. CDR3 sequence (DNA): TGTGCCAGCAGCCCTAGCTCGAACACCGGGGAGCTGTTTTTT. Translation: CASSPSSNTGELFF.

The chain recombines TRBV7-2 with TRBJ2-1; TRBD1 agrees at 9 bases. The CDR3 consists of 15 residues. CDR1 SGHTA and CDR2 FQGNSA come from the germline V gene. The trim removed 5 bases at V and 3 bases at J, leaving 5 bases unmatched. CDR3 nucleotides: TGTGCCAGCAGCATCCGACAGGGGGTCTACAATGAGCAGTTCTTC. Amino acid sequence: CASSIRQGVYNEQFF. The full variable domain, in which reference TRBV7-2 and TRBJ2-1 provide the parts outside the CDR3, is GAGVSQSPSNKVTEKGKDVELRCDPISGHTALYWYRQSLGQGLEFLIYFQGNSAPDKSGLPSDRFSAERTGGSVSTLTIQRTQQEDSAVYLCASSIRQGVYNEQFFGPGTRLTVL.

The chain couples TRBV29-1 to TRBJ2-1; 10 nucleotides line up with TRBD2. There are 13 residues in the CDR3. The V gene end was trimmed by 4 bases and the J gene end by 14 bases; junction bases not matched to a gene: 11. CDR1 and CDR2 (germline): SQVTM, ANQGSEA. CDR3 amino acids: CSVVLASGGLEFF. The CDR3 DNA is TGCAGCGTTGTTCTGGCTAGCGGGGGTTTGGAGTTCTTC.

This chain joins TRBV18 and TRBJ1-1, with 12 bases identical to TRBD1. The germline V gene encodes CDR1 KGHSH and CDR2 LQKENI. The ends lost 3 bases at V and 11 bases at J; junction bases unmatched: 4. The CDR3 extends over 13 amino acids. CDR3 coding DNA: TGTGCCAGCTCACCTGGGGGACAGGGGGCGGCTTTCTTT. This sequence encodes CASSPGGQGAAFF.

V gene TRBV5-1 combines with J gene TRBJ1-2, with 8 bases fitting TRBD1. The CDR3 loop spans 13 amino acids. V shed 4 bases and J 7 bases; nucleotides not matched to a gene: 6. The germline CDR1 and CDR2 sequences are SGHRS and YFSETQ. CDR3 region: CASSKDRAAGYTF. The CDR3 nucleotides are TGCGCCAGCAGCAAGGACAGGGCAGCTGGCTACACCTTC.

The chain couples TRBV28 to TRBJ2-7; D unclear. The CDR3 runs 12 residues. The germline V and J ends were trimmed by 6 bases and 3 bases, with 9 bases remaining between them. Germline CDR1 and CDR2: MDHEN and SYDVKM. This CDR3 reads CASRVGGYEQYF. CDR3 DNA sequence: TGTGCCAGCAGGGTCGGCGGCTACGAGCAGTACTTC.